These 8 T cell receptor beta chains came from one sample sequenced in a study of CD8 T cells in Susac syndrome. After extraction with the RNeasy kit, roughly 0.45 to 1 ug of the RNA was reverse transcribed using random hexamers. Each CDR3 protein gets one entry after TCRdb re-called the immunoSEQ multiplex PCR reads with MiXCR. The data show tens of thousands of distinct CDR3 sequences, 93% seen once. The sample taken for sequencing was CD4+ T cells from PBMCs. These receptors came from a human donor with Susac syndrome.

The chain joins TRBV6-2 or TRBV6-3 to TRBJ2-5; D not resolved. V shed 2 bases and J shed 5 bases, with 9 bases lying between them. Germline CDR1 is MNHEY and CDR2 is SVGEGT. This CDR3 region has 13 residues. In nucleotides, the CDR3 is TGTGCCAGCAGTTACACAACCAGGGAGACCCAGTACTTC. It is translated as CASSYTTRETQYF.

The gene calls are TRBV20-1 and TRBJ2-1; 9 positions match TRBD2. Germline V CDR1 and CDR2: DFQATT, SNEGSKA (reference sequence). The CDR3 length is 22 residues. Unmatched junction bases numbered 26, after V lost 5 bases and J lost 0 bases. The CDR3 is CSAPTRGGKKASGASSYNEQFF. CDR3 nucleotides: TGCAGTGCTCCTACTCGGGGGGGAAAGAAGGCTAGCGGGGCCAGCTCCTACAATGAGCAGTTCTTC.

The chain links TRBV20-1 to TRBJ2-3, with 7 bases lining up with TRBD2. CDR1 and CDR2 (germline): DFQATT, SNEGSKA (reference sequence). V dropped 0 bases and J dropped 6; count of bases not matched to a gene: 9. The CDR3 contains 15 residues. DNA for the CDR3: TGCAGTGCTAGAGATAGAGAACTAGCGTTCGATACGCAGTATTTT. It is translated as CSARDRELAFDTQYF.

The chain has TRBV12-3 or TRBV12-4 and TRBJ2-7; TRBD1 might be the D (5 bases). V shed 5 bases and J shed 5 bases, with 16 bases lying between them. This CDR3 is 14 amino acids long. CDR3 nucleotide sequence: TGTGCCAGCAGTAAGGACATTGGATTCGACGAGCAGTACTTC. Protein sequence: CASSKDIGFDEQYF.

The chain joins TRBV3-1 to TRBJ1-4; TRBD1 is a possible D gene (5 bases). Germline V gene data show CDR1 as LGHDT and CDR2 as YNNKEL (reference sequence). The V gene lost 4 bases and the J gene lost 7 bases, with 13 bases spanning the gap. CDR3 length: 14 residues. The DNA of the CDR3 is TGTGCCAGCAGCCGCCAGGGTCTGGGTGAAAAACTGTTTTTT. Its protein is CASSRQGLGEKLFF. Full variable domain (remainder filled in from reference TRBV3-1 and TRBJ1-4): DTAVSQTPKYLVTQMGNDKSIKCEQNLGHDTMYWYKQDSKKFLKIMFSYNNKELIINETVPNRFSPKSPDKAHLNLHINSLELGDSAVYFCASSRQGLGEKLFFGSGTQLSVL.

V usage is TRBV7-3 and J usage is TRBJ2-3, with D perhaps matching TRBD2 (7 bases). This CDR3 contains 17 residues. Looked up from germline, CDR1 is SGHTA and CDR2 is FQGTGA. Trimming pared 4 bases from V and 5 bases from J, leaving 22 bases between. The CDR3 region has the DNA TGTGCCAGCAGCTACTCCGGTAGGGGGGGGCCGGGAGATACGCAGTATTTT. Its protein is CASSYSGRGGPGDTQYF.

V and J are TRBV5-8 and TRBJ1-1; D call uncertain. The germline V gene encodes CDR1 SGHTS and CDR2 YDEGEE. Trimming pared 1 base from V and 2 bases from J, leaving 15 bases between. CDR3 length: 16 residues. This CDR3 reads CASSLISFTRNTEAFF. DNA for the CDR3: TGTGCCAGCAGCTTGATCTCCTTCACCCGAAACACTGAAGCTTTCTTT.

V usage is TRBV10-3 and J usage is TRBJ2-7; 10 bases align to TRBD1. V dropped 7 bases and J dropped 4; count of bases not matched to a gene: 7. The CDR3 sequence is 14 residues long. Germline V lookup: CDR1 ENHRY, CDR2 SYGVKD. CDR3 sequence: CAINPGTGEYEQYF. The CDR3 nucleotides read TGTGCCATCAACCCCGGGACAGGGGAGTACGAGCAGTACTTC.